Below, one T cell receptor (beta chain) is given with its context. Its target antigen remains unknown. No base quality values were provided; no much bigger clone lies one nucleotide off. The data originate from a study of OX40 agonist ivuxolimab in advanced cancers. At the level of the whole study: The costimulatory receptor OX40 (CD134) was targeted by ivuxolimab, a fully human IgG2 agonistic monoclonal antibody. Patients were allowed to have had prior anti-PD-1, anti-PD-L1 or anti-CTLA-4 therapy, and around two fifths of the dose-escalation patients had been treated with checkpoint inhibitors. Of the approximately 50 dose-escalation patients, hepatocellular carcinoma was present in approximately 20, melanoma in roughly 15, renal cell carcinoma in 9 and head and neck cancer in 9. Intravenous ivuxolimab was administered to patients every 2 weeks at six dose levels: 0.01, 0.1, 0.3, 1.5, 3 and 10 mg/kg. The point of sequencing TCRbeta in the periphery was to test whether ivuxolimab changed TCR sequence diversity and drove clonal T-cell expansion. In the dose-escalation cohort, around four fifths of patients were male, and the mean age was 60 years with a range of roughly 20 to 85. The paper covers the monotherapy dose-escalation part of the phase I ivuxolimab trial, which included N of about 56 patients. Partial responses occurred in three dose-escalation patients: two with cutaneous melanoma and one with hepatocellular carcinoma. What the study reported, not specific to this receptor: Clonal expansion of both CD4+ and CD8+ blood T cells was observed from baseline to week 6 at doses 0.1 to 3.0 mg/kg. On average, CD8+ T cells showed more expanded clones than CD4+ T cells after ivuxolimab. Low levels of normalized T-cell clonal expansion were also seen in some nonresponding patients. The antigen specificity of the clonally expanded peripheral T cells was not determined. In the 0.1-3.0 mg/kg groups, partial responders were among the patients with the lowest normalized peripheral clonal expansion, particularly in CD8+ T cells.

Patients with autoimmune disease history or receiving systemic immunosuppression were excluded from the trial. Peripheral blood for TCR sequencing was drawn from every dose cohort at baseline, at cycle 4 day 1 and at cycle 7 day 1. The samples were drawn from a first-in-human, open-label, multicenter phase I dose-escalation trial of ivuxolimab. Adults with locally advanced or metastatic head and neck squamous cell, hepatocellular, melanoma or renal cell carcinoma were enrolled in the trial. Before TCR sequencing, CD4+ T cells and CD8+ T cells from peripheral blood were sorted into separate populations. Genomic DNA was isolated from the sorted cells so that the TCRbeta CDR3 region could be sequenced. TCRbeta CDR3 regions were sequenced using the immunoSEQ Assay. Not all clones reach the TCRdb copy of this immuneACCESS table, which keeps in-frame sequences only. Checked studies attribute under half of the gap to unresolved V genes and leave the rest unexplained. For this sample the table gives around 100,000 clones, of which about nine tenths were detected only once. Clones ranked in the top ten supply around 0.16% of the sample.

CDR1 SGHNT and CDR2 YYREEE are derived from the germline V gene (reference sequence). Germline trimming amounts to 9 bases on V and 5 bases on J, with 13 as the count of junction bases outside the gene matches. Including cysteine and phenylalanine, the CDR3 has 15 amino acids. Just CDR3 DNA is preserved here, 45 bases in frame from base 1. The sequencing here drew on CD4+ or CD8+ T cells sorted from blood, taken in a trial of the OX40 agonist ivuxolimab. This receptor was obtained from an adult with an advanced solid tumor such as melanoma, head and neck, liver or kidney cancer. The receptor chain draws on TRBV5-4 and TRBJ2-2, and 7 junction bases match TRBD2. CDR3 loop: CATTRGGLETGELFF. The nucleotide sequence reads as follows: TGTGCCACGACTCGGGGAGGGCTTGAGACCGGGGAGCTGTTTTTT.